These 31 T cell receptor beta chains originate from one sample sequenced in a study of T cells in Graves' hyperthyroidism and ophthalmopathy. Researchers took RNA transcripts and amplified the TCR beta CDR3 regions from them. During a first-round RT-PCR of the TCR CDR3, the HTBI primer set was used. TCRdb passed the multiplex PCR reads through MiXCR, listing each CDR3 protein once. The sample shows hundreds of thousands of distinct CDR3 sequences, 12% to 15% of them seen only once. Source material: blood. All receptors derive from a woman aged 18 to 35 with Graves' hyperthyroidism.

The sample holds a few counts of this clonotype. J is TRBJ2-2 and V is TRBV2; D gene ambiguous. With 6 bases removed from V and 6 bases from J, the gap between germline ends came to 14 bases. There are 14 residues in the CDR3. Germline V gene lookup returns CDR1 SNHLY and CDR2 FYNNEI. CDR3 bases: TGTGCCAGCAGCTCCACCCCAGGTTCCGGGGAGCTGTTTTTT. Residues: CASSSTPGSGELFF.

This clonotype appeared many times. The CDR3 sequence: CASRQASGIYNEQFF. CDR3 coding DNA: TGTGCCAGCAGGCAGGCTAGCGGGATTTACAATGAGCAGTTCTTC. The gene calls are TRBV12-3 or TRBV12-4 and TRBJ2-1, with 9 nucleotides matching TRBD2. The CDR3 extends over 15 amino acids. The V segment lost 6 bases and the J segment 4 bases; nucleotides outside the gene matches: 7.

This clonotype was seen at least ten times. This rearrangement joins TRBV6-2 or TRBV6-3 to TRBJ2-7; D is perhaps TRBD1 (5 bases). Trimming removed 6 bases from V and 5 bases from J, with 11 bases in between. CDR3 length: 12 amino acids. CDR1 and CDR2 from the germline V gene are MNHEY and SVGEGT. As DNA, the CDR3 is TGTGCCAGCAGAGCTGACAGAGACGAGCAGTACTTC. As protein: CASRADRDEQYF.

This clonotype was seen a few times. The rearrangement joins TRBV18 to TRBJ1-6; 10 bases align to TRBD1. With V trimmed by 5 bases and J by 7 bases, 2 bases remained unmatched. Germline lookup yields CDR1 KGHSH and CDR2 LQKENI. The CDR3 has 14 residues. CDR3 sequence reads: CASSSDRGNSPLHF. The CDR3 DNA is TGTGCCAGCTCATCGGACAGGGGGAATTCACCCCTCCACTTT.

This clonotype was detected only once. This chain connects TRBV7-2 to TRBJ2-3; D perhaps matches TRBD1 (5 bases). Germline CDR1 SGHTA, CDR2 FQGNSA. Trimming took off 6 bases at V and 3 bases at J, with 16 bases between the two ends. The CDR3 is made up of 15 amino acids. For the CDR3, the DNA is TGTGCCAGCAGACGATCAGGGATTCCAACAGATACGCAGTATTTT. Translated: CASRRSGIPTDTQYF.

The gene calls are TRBV30 and TRBJ2-7; 12 bases map to TRBD1. This CDR3 spans 15 amino acids. V dropped 3 bases and J dropped 6; count of bases not matched to a gene: 9. The V gene's germline CDR1 is GTSNPN and CDR2 SVGIG (reference sequence). DNA for the CDR3: TGTGCCTGGAGGCAACCGGGACAGGGGGCGCGCGAGCAGTACTTC. This encodes CAWRQPGQGAREQYF.

This clonotype was detected many times. V usage is TRBV25-1 and J usage is TRBJ2-1, with TRBD2 as a possible D gene (5 bases). V lost 1 base and J lost 0, with 13 bases in between. This CDR3 comprises 17 residues. Germline CDR1 reads MGHDK; CDR2 reads SYGVNS. The CDR3 DNA sequence: TGTGCCAGCAGTGAATCGATAGCGCCGAGCTCCTACAATGAGCAGTTCTTC. Translation gives CASSESIAPSSYNEQFF.

This clonotype has just a few counts. The genes are TRBV25-1 and TRBJ2-2; D unresolved. The CDR3 is made up of 17 amino acids. Trimming pared 6 bases from V and 0 bases from J, leaving 17 bases between. Germline-derived CDR1 and CDR2 are MGHDK and SYGVNS. The CDR3 DNA sequence: TGTGCCAGCAGAAGGACGGCTATAATCCCGAACACCGGGGAGCTGTTTTTT. It encodes CASRRTAIIPNTGELFF.

This clonotype was observed a handful of times. This chain joins TRBV29-1 and TRBJ1-2; unclear D gene. The CDR3 runs to 12 residues. Germline V CDR1 and CDR2: SQVTM, ANQGSEA. Trimming took 7 bases from V and 4 from J, leaving 13 bases between them. The CDR3 loop is CSDARGAYGYTF. In DNA form, the CDR3 reads TGCAGCGATGCCCGGGGAGCCTATGGCTACACCTTC.

In this sample, this clonotype turned up many times. This chain connects TRBV28 to TRBJ2-1, with 7 bases that match TRBD1. This CDR3 is built from 15 residues. From germline, CDR1 is MDHEN and CDR2 SYDVKM. With V trimmed by 4 bases and J by 4 bases, 7 bases remained unmatched. The CDR3 is CASSSPGGIYNEQFF. The CDR3 DNA reads as TGTGCCAGCAGTTCTCCAGGGGGTATATACAATGAGCAGTTCTTC.

V usage is TRBV7-9 and J usage is TRBJ2-7; no definite D call. The V end was cut by 2 bases, the J end by 2 bases, with 7 bases between. The CDR3 sequence is 13 residues long. Looked up from germline, CDR1 is SEHNR and CDR2 is FQNEAQ (reference sequence). CDR3 in amino acids: CASSLYGPYEQYF. The CDR3 DNA is TGTGCCAGCAGCTTATATGGTCCCTACGAGCAGTACTTC.

This clonotype has a single count. The V and J genes are TRBV20-1 and TRBJ2-7; D unclear. Per the germline V gene, CDR1 is DFQATT and CDR2 is SNEGSKA (reference sequence). Trimming removed 6 bases from V and 3 bases from J, with 15 bases in between. The CDR3 runs 13 residues. The CDR3 DNA reads TGCAGTGCGGAACTGTCAGATTACTACGAGCAGTACTTC. Translating it yields CSAELSDYYEQYF.

The rearrangement links TRBV7-9 to TRBJ2-2, with no clear D. The CDR3 is made up of 15 amino acids. Germline CDR1 and CDR2: SEHNR and FQNEAQ (reference sequence). Trimming removed 6 bases at V and 2 bases at J, with 13 bases between. For the CDR3, the DNA is TGTGCCAGCAGGCGGAGTCAGGCCAACACCGGGGAGCTGTTTTTT. Translating it yields CASRRSQANTGELFF.

This clonotype was counted between two and nine times. The gene calls are TRBV6-1 and TRBJ2-5; possibly TRBD1 for D (6 bases). V lost 3 bases and J lost 1, with 9 bases in between. The CDR3 totals 14 residues. Germline CDR1 is MNHNS and CDR2 is SASEGT. CDR3 amino acids: CASSDRGTQETQYF. In DNA form, the CDR3 reads TGTGCCAGCAGTGACAGGGGAACCCAAGAGACCCAGTACTTC.

This clonotype was found many times. V gene TRBV7-9 combines with J gene TRBJ1-1; 9 bases agree with TRBD1. With V trimmed by 4 bases and J by 4 bases, 4 bases remained unmatched. CDR3 length equals 14 residues. Germline V lookup: CDR1 SEHNR, CDR2 FQNEAQ (reference sequence). CDR3 loop: CASSSGQGTTEAFF. The CDR3 DNA reads TGTGCCAGCAGCTCGGGACAGGGAACCACTGAAGCTTTCTTT.

The chain has TRBV27 and TRBJ2-1, with D uncertain. The V end was cut by 3 bases, the J end by 5 bases, with 8 bases between. Germline V CDR1 and CDR2: MNHEY, SMNVEV (reference sequence). The length of the CDR3 is 13 residues. The CDR3 spells CASSLWLHNEQFF. The CDR3 DNA follows: TGTGCCAGCAGTTTGTGGCTCCACAATGAGCAGTTCTTC.

The gene calls are TRBV11-2 and TRBJ2-7; a possible D gene is TRBD1 (6 bases). Trimming pared 3 bases from V and 5 bases from J, leaving 20 bases between. This CDR3 region has 16 residues. The V gene's germline CDR1 is SGHAT and CDR2 FQNNGV. In DNA, the CDR3 is TGTGCCAGCAGCTTCACGTCGGCGGCAGGGGCCCACGAGCAGTACTTC. As protein: CASSFTSAAGAHEQYF.

The chain uses TRBV4-1 and TRBJ1-4, with 7 bases lining up with TRBD1. The CDR3 is 15 residues long. The V segment lost 5 bases and the J segment 9 bases; nucleotides outside the gene matches: 12. The V gene's germline CDR1 is MGHRA and CDR2 YSYEKL. The chain's CDR3 is CASSAPGQTPKKLFF. The CDR3 coding sequence is TGCGCCAGCAGCGCCCCGGGACAGACGCCGAAAAAACTGTTTTTT.

The rearrangement links TRBV7-4 to TRBJ1-5; the D gene is possibly TRBD1 (5 bases). The CDR3 loop spans 14 amino acids. CDR1 and CDR2 (germline): SGHVT, SQSDAQ. V lost 1 base, J lost 5 bases, and 9 bases lay in between. The CDR3 region has the DNA TGTGCCAGCAGCTTAGACCAGGGCTATCAGCCCCAGCATTTT. Translated: CASSLDQGYQPQHF.

The chain uses TRBV4-1 and TRBJ2-7, with D possibly called TRBD1 or TRBD2 (5 bases each). This CDR3 has 15 amino acids. V lost 4 bases, J lost 2 bases, and 15 bases lay in between. Per the germline V gene, CDR1 is MGHRA and CDR2 is YSYEKL. The CDR3 DNA follows: TGCGCCAGCAGCCGCGCCGGGACGGACCCCTACGAGCAGTACTTC. Translation gives CASSRAGTDPYEQYF.

V and J are TRBV10-3 and TRBJ2-4, with unresolved D. Trimming took off 0 bases at V and 9 bases at J, with 15 bases between the two ends. The germline V gene encodes CDR1 ENHRY and CDR2 SYGVKD. The CDR3 is 15 amino acids. The CDR3 DNA is TGTGCCATCAGTGAGTCGATCGACACGGTATCCATTCAGTACTTC. The encoded protein is CAISESIDTVSIQYF.

This clonotype was observed at least ten times. The chain has TRBV30 and TRBJ1-4, with 8 bases aligning to TRBD1. Germline-derived CDR1 and CDR2 are GTSNPN and SVGIG (reference sequence). The CDR3 has 13 residues. The trim removed 1 base at V and 7 bases at J, leaving 2 bases unmatched. The CDR3: CAWSGRGREKLFF. The CDR3 coding sequence is TGTGCCTGGAGTGGCAGGGGGCGTGAAAAACTGTTTTTT.

V usage is TRBV2 and J usage is TRBJ1-2; 10 nucleotides agree with TRBD1. The CDR3 contains 15 residues. Germline loops: CDR1 SNHLY, CDR2 FYNNEI. The ends lost 7 bases at V and 0 bases at J; junction bases unmatched: 5. CDR3 loop: CASIRDRGANYGYTF. The CDR3 coding sequence is TGTGCCAGCATTCGGGACAGGGGAGCTAACTATGGCTACACCTTC.

The chain has TRBV5-1 and TRBJ2-7; D may be TRBD1 (8 bases). Germline loops: CDR1 SGHRS, CDR2 YFSETQ. Trimming left V 4 bases short and J 1 base short, with 18 bases between. This CDR3 has 16 amino acids. For the CDR3, the DNA is TGCGCCAGCAGCCTCAGGGGGCTAGCGGAATCCTACGAGCAGTACTTC. It specifies CASSLRGLAESYEQYF.

A word on this clonotype: Being one base from a much bigger clone, this may be a read error. V gene TRBV11-2 combines with J gene TRBJ1-1; D unclear. The length of the CDR3 is 13 residues. Germline assignment: CDR1 SGHAT and CDR2 FQNNGV. V lost 3 bases, J lost 7 bases, and 12 bases lay in between. The chain's CDR3 is CASSLGRKVEAFF. In DNA, the CDR3 is TGTGCCAGCAGCTTGGGCAGGAAAGTTGAAGCTTTCTTT.

Ten or more counts support this clonotype. V is TRBV27 and J is TRBJ1-1; no clear D. V was pared by 0 bases and J by 4 bases, with 12 bases between. The germline gives CDR1 MNHEY, CDR2 SMNVEV (reference sequence). CDR3 length: 15 amino acids. The CDR3 DNA is TGTGCCAGCAGTTTATCGAGTGCGCTCGGCACTGAAGCTTTCTTT. Its translation: CASSLSSALGTEAFF.

This clonotype was seen a few times. The chain is built from TRBV27 and TRBJ2-2; 7 nucleotides line up with TRBD2. With 2 bases clipped from V and 2 bases from J, the junction kept 5 bases outside the gene matches. The CDR3 is made up of 16 amino acids. CDR1 MNHEY and CDR2 SMNVEV come from the germline V gene (reference sequence). CDR3 in DNA: TGTGCCAGCAGTTTACGGCGGGAGTATAACACCGGGGAGCTGTTTTTT. Amino acids: CASSLRREYNTGELFF.

Ten or more counts support this clonotype. V gene TRBV7-8 combines with J gene TRBJ2-4; the match to TRBD1 covers 9 bases. The CDR3 totals 16 residues. Per the germline V gene, CDR1 is SGHVS and CDR2 is FQNEAQ. The junction had 5 bases not matched to a gene; V was cut back by 3 bases and J by 2 bases. The CDR3 region is CASSFLGQGTKNIQYF. The CDR3 region has the DNA TGTGCCAGCAGCTTTCTGGGACAGGGAACCAAAAACATTCAGTACTTC.

The chain couples TRBV7-3 to TRBJ1-1; D gene uncertain. V lost 1 base and J 3 bases, leaving 6 bases between the germline ends. Germline CDR1 reads SGHTA; CDR2 reads FQGTGA. This CDR3 is built from 13 residues. In nucleotides, the CDR3 is TGTGCCAGCAGCTTAATGCACCACACTGAAGCTTTCTTT. Amino acid sequence: CASSLMHHTEAFF.

As concerns this clonotype: This may be a read error, as it is one base from a much larger clone. The CDR3 nucleotides are TGCAGCGTTGATCGAGAGGGAGGGCCCTCATCAGATACGCAGTATTTT. This gives the protein CSVDREGGPSSDTQYF. The chain joins TRBV29-1 to TRBJ2-3, with 7 bases that match TRBD2. The CDR3 is made up of 16 amino acids. Germline CDR1 SQVTM, CDR2 ANQGSEA. The V and J ends lost 3 bases and 4 bases, in that order; junction bases with no gene match: 13.

This clonotype came up many times. V usage is TRBV6-1 and J usage is TRBJ1-5; 7 bases agree with TRBD1. Germline lookup yields CDR1 MNHNS and CDR2 SASEGT. V lost 3 bases and J lost 5; bases outside the gene matches: 4. The CDR3 extends over 14 amino acids. The CDR3 is CASSEDRHHQPQHF. The CDR3 region has the DNA TGTGCCAGCAGTGAGGACAGGCACCATCAGCCCCAGCATTTT.